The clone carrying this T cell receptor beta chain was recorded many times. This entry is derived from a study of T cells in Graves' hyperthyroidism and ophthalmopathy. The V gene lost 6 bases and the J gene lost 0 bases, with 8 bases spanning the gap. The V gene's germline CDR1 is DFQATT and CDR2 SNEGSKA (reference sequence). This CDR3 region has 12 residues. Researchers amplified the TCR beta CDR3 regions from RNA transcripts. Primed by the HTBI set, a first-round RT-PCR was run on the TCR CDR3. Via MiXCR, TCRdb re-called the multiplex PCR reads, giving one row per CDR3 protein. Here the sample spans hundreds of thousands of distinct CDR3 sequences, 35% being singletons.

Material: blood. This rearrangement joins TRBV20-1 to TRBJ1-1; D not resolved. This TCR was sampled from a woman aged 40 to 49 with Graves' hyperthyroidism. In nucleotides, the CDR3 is TGCAGTGCGAAGAGGATGAACACTGAAGCTTTCTTT. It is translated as CSAKRMNTEAFF.